In its sample, the clone carrying this T cell receptor (beta chain) was seen a few times. As yet, its antigen is unknown. TCRdb passed the 5' RACE reads through MiXCR, listing each CDR3 protein once. The repertoire has more than 1.5 million distinct CDR3 sequences, more than 30% of them found once; the top ten carry about 0.27%. The data were obtained in a study of identical twins. Study-wide results and caveats: Twins' surplus sharing was weaker for beta out-of-frame sequences. Out-of-frame alpha sequences common to twins exhibited an excess of low generation probability.

With 5 bases removed from V and 4 bases from J, the gap between germline ends came to 14 bases. The germline V gene encodes CDR1 DFQATT and CDR2 SNEGSKA (reference sequence). This CDR3 has 13 residues. Every donor was a healthy Caucasian. The TCR comes from a newborn girl in good health. The V and J genes are TRBV20-1 and TRBJ1-1; the D is unclear. Material for sequencing was cord blood. The CDR3 spells CSAPRGRVTEAFF. In DNA form, the CDR3 reads TGCAGTGCTCCTCGGGGAAGGGTCACTGAAGCTTTCTTT.